The 11 T cell receptor beta chains in this list originate from one sample, sequenced in a study of blood T cell repertoires in COVID-19. Clones were read by immunoSEQ multiplex PCR, and TCRdb kept only the in-frame ones, dropping some. The sample has about 300,000 clones; roughly 89% are singletons. The specimen sequenced was PBMCs or T cells enriched from blood (not recorded which). The receptors here all came from a woman aged 45-59 years who had been exposed to COVID-19.

The gene calls are TRBV19 and TRBJ2-2; D is possibly TRBD2 (5 bases). From germline, CDR1 is LNHDA and CDR2 SQIVND (reference sequence). The V and J ends lost 5 bases and 0 bases respectively, with 7 bases between them. CDR3 length: 14 amino acids. CDR3: CASSGSANTGELFF. The CDR3 bases are TGTGCCAGTAGTGGTAGCGCGAACACCGGGGAGCTGTTTTTT.

On this clone itself: Compared with germline, one end of the junction differs, possibly owing to a read error. The chain uses TRBV7-7 and TRBJ2-1; possible D gene TRBD2, 6 bases. CDR3 length equals 13 residues. Germline V gene data show CDR1 as SSHAT and CDR2 as FNYEAQ (reference sequence). As DNA, the CDR3 is TGTGCTAGCAGCACCGGACCAGCGGGTGAGCAGTTCTTC. Its protein product is CASSTGPAGEQFF.

A few counts support this clone. The CDR3 bases are TGTGCCAGCAGGGAGGCCGGAACGGGAGGCTACACCTTC. Amino acid sequence: CASREAGTGGYTF. J is TRBJ1-2 and V is TRBV28, with D uncertain. Germline assignment: CDR1 MDHEN and CDR2 SYDVKM. Between the trimmed V and J ends, which lost 6 bases and 8 bases, there was a span of 16 bases. The CDR3 spans 13 residues.

The chain employs TRBV6-4 and TRBJ1-1; possibly TRBD1 for D (5 bases). V lost 6 bases, J lost 5 bases, and 16 bases lay in between. The V gene's germline CDR1 is MRHNA and CDR2 SNTAGT. The CDR3 has 14 residues. The CDR3 loop is CASRREGWETEAFF. CDR3 DNA: TGTGCCAGCAGGAGGGAGGGGTGGGAAACTGAAGCTTTCTTT.

The gene calls are TRBV19 and TRBJ2-1; TRBD1 agrees at 9 bases. CDR1 LNHDA and CDR2 SQIVND come from the germline V gene (reference sequence). V dropped 5 bases and J dropped 2; count of bases not matched to a gene: 7. The CDR3 is 16 residues long. CDR3 sequence reads: CASSLPGQGPYNEQFF. DNA of the CDR3: TGTGCCAGTAGTTTACCGGGACAGGGCCCCTACAATGAGCAGTTCTTC.

The chain has TRBV5-6 and TRBJ2-6; tentative D call: TRBD1 (6 bases). The CDR3 totals 15 residues. Trimming removed 5 bases at V and 0 bases at J, with 9 bases between. Germline CDR1 reads SGHDT; CDR2 reads YYEEEE. This CDR3 reads CASRPQGSGANVLTF. The CDR3 DNA is TGTGCCAGCAGGCCACAGGGCTCTGGGGCCAACGTCCTGACTTTC.

This clone was recorded a few times. V is TRBV3-1 (or the pseudogene TRBV3-2) and J is TRBJ1-2, with D perhaps TRBD1 (5 bases). Germline V gene lookup returns CDR1 LGHDT and CDR2 YNNKEL (reference sequence). Trimming took off 0 bases at V and 5 bases at J, with 37 bases between the two ends. This CDR3 contains 23 residues. The CDR3 is CASSQDRAHIKSGEFSRLYGYTF. CDR3 sequence (DNA): TGTGCCAGCAGCCAAGATCGGGCTCATATAAAATCGGGGGAGTTCAGTCGTCTTTATGGCTACACCTTC.

In its sample, this clone was seen a few times. The chain joins TRBV2 to TRBJ1-6, with D tentatively TRBD1 (5 bases). V was pared by 5 bases and J by 2 bases, with 10 bases between. This CDR3 region has 15 residues. The germline V gene has CDR1 SNHLY and CDR2 FYNNEI. The CDR3 DNA is TGTGCCAGCAGTCGGCAACAGGCCTATAATTCACCCCTCCACTTT. Its protein is CASSRQQAYNSPLHF. The variable domain in full, with the rest retrieved from reference TRBV2 and TRBJ1-6, is EPEVTQTPSHQVTQMGQEVILRCVPISNHLYFYWYRQILGQKVEFLVSFYNNEISEKSEIFDDQFSVERPDGSNFTLKIRSTKLEDSAMYFCASSRQQAYNSPLHFGNGTRLTVT.

The rearrangement links TRBV28 to TRBJ1-3; the match to TRBD1 covers 8 bases. The V and J ends lost 7 bases and 4 bases, in that order; junction bases with no gene match: 6. CDR3 size: 14 residues. Per germline, CDR1 MDHEN and CDR2 SYDVKM. CDR3 sequence (DNA): TGTGCCAGCACCCAGGACAGGGTAGGAAACACCATATATTTT. Its protein product is CASTQDRVGNTIYF. The whole variable domain, remainder taken from reference TRBV28 and TRBJ1-3, is DVKVTQSSRYLVKRTGEKVFLECVQDMDHENMFWYRQDPGLGLRLIYFSYDVKMKEKGDIPEGYSVSREKKERFSLILESASTNQTSMYLCASTQDRVGNTIYFGEGSWLTVV.

The rearrangement uses TRBV6-4 and TRBJ2-2; 9 bases map to TRBD2. The junction had 7 bases not matched to a gene; V was cut back by 2 bases and J by 3 bases. Germline V gene lookup returns CDR1 MRHNA and CDR2 SNTAGT. This CDR3 is built from 17 residues. CDR3 nucleotide sequence: TGTGCCAGCAGTGACCAAGCGGGGGGACTTGACACCGGGGAGCTGTTTTTT. This codes for CASSDQAGGLDTGELFF.

This clone has a single count. V gene TRBV27 combines with J gene TRBJ1-2, with 11 positions matching TRBD1. The V and J ends lost 3 bases and 7 bases, in that order; junction bases with no gene match: 13. The CDR3 spans 17 residues. Germline V gene sequence: CDR1 MNHEY, CDR2 SMNVEV (reference sequence). The CDR3 loop is CASSFLGQGVSSLGYTF. For the CDR3, the DNA is TGTGCCAGCAGTTTTTTGGGACAGGGGGTATCAAGTCTTGGCTACACCTTC.